The clone carrying this T cell receptor beta chain has ten or more counts. The sample is drawn from a study of patients and donors after allogeneic stem cell transplantation. Each CDR3 protein gets one entry after TCRdb re-called the RT-PCR reads with MiXCR. The sample lists 24,000 or so distinct CDR3 sequences; 25% to 30% were seen once. The CDR3 spans 13 residues. V lost 0 bases, J lost 5 bases, and 8 bases lay in between. The germline gives CDR1 SGHRS, CDR2 YFSETQ. The chain carries TRBV5-1 and TRBJ1-2; no reliable D call. This receptor was taken from a human donor who was either an allogeneic HSCT recipient or a stem cell or donor lymphocyte infusion donor (not recorded which). It is not recorded whose cells these are; they may come from a transplant donor. Sequenced material: blood, either unsorted or a sorted T cell fraction (not recorded which). The CDR3 DNA is TGCGCCAGCAGCTTGGGTGAAGGGTATGGCTACACCTTC. It specifies CASSLGEGYGYTF.